The text below deals with one TCR beta chain. The antigen remains undetermined. This record comes from a study of T cell responses to AZD1222 COVID-19 vaccine. Study-wide results and caveats: Breadth and depth of Spike-specific TCRs rose after two AZD1222 doses. Seropositive at baseline were only a handful of AZD1222 recipients.

The data were produced by immunoSEQ multiplex PCR, yet TCRdb's version contains in-frame clones alone and is incomplete. Of 95,000 to 150,000 clones listed, roughly nine tenths are singletons. CDR1 and CDR2 from the germline V gene are SGHRS and YFSETQ. The ends were cut back, 0 bases at V and 3 bases at J, with 7 bases in the middle. The CDR3 runs to 14 residues. This TCR came from an adult in good health. Sequences were derived from peripheral blood, sampled on day 0 of AZD1222 vaccination. This chain joins TRBV5-1 and TRBJ2-1; tentative D call: TRBD2 (6 bases). The CDR3 DNA follows: TGCGCCAGCAGCTTGGGGCGGGACTACAATGAGCAGTTCTTC. This codes for CASSLGRDYNEQFF.